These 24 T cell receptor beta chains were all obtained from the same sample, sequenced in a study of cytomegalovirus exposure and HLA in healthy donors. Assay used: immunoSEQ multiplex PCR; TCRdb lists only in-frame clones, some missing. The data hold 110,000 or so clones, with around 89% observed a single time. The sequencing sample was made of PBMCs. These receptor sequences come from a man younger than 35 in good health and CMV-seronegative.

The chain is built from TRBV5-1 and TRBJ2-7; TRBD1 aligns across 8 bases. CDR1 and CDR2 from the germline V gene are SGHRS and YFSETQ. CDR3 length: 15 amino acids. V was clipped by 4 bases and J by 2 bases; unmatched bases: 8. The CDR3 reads CASSPTGVGPYEQYF. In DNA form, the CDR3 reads TGCGCCAGCAGCCCGACAGGGGTCGGACCCTACGAGCAGTACTTC.

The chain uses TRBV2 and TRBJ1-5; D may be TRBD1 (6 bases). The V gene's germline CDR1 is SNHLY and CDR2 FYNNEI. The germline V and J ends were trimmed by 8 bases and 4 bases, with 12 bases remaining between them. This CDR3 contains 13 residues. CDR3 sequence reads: CASEQGSNQPQHF. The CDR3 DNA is TGTGCCAGCGAACAGGGTAGTAATCAGCCCCAGCATTTT.

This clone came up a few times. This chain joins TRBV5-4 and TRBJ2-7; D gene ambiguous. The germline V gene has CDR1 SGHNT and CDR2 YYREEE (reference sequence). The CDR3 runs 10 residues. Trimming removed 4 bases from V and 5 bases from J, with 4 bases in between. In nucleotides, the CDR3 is TGTGCCAGCAGCGCGAACGAGCAGTACTTC. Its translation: CASSANEQYF. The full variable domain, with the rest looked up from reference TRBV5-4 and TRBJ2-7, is ETGVTQSPTHLIKTRGQQVTLRCSSQSGHNTVSWYQQALGQGPQFIFQYYREEENGRGNFPPRFSGLQFPNYSSELNVNALELDDSALYLCASSANEQYFGPGTRLTVT.

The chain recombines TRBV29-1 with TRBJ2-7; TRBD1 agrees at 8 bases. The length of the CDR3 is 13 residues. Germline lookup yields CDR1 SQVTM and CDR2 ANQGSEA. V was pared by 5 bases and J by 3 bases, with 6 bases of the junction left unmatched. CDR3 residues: CSVPGGPNYEQYF. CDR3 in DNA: TGCAGCGTTCCAGGGGGCCCGAACTACGAGCAGTACTTC.

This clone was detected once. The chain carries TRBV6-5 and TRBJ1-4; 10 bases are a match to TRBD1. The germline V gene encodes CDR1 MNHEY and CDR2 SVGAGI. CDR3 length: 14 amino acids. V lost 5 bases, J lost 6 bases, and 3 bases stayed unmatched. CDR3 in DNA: TGTGCCAGCAGTGTGACAGGGGGCGATGAAAAACTGTTTTTT. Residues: CASSVTGGDEKLFF.

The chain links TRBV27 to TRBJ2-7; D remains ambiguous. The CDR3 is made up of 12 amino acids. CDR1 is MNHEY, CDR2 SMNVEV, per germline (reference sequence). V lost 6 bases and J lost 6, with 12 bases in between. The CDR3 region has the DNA TGTGCCAGCAGCAACTTTGGTGCCGAGCAGTACTTC. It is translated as CASSNFGAEQYF.

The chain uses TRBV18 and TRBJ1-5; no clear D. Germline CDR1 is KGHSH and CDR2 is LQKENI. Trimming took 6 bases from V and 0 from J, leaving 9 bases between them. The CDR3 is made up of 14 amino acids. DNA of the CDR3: TGTGCCAGCTCTCTCGAGCGTAGCAATCAGCCCCAGCATTTT. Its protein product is CASSLERSNQPQHF.

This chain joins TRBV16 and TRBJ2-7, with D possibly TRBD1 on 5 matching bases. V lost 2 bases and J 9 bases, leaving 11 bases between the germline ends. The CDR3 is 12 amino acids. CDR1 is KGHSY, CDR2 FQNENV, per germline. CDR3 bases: TGTGCCAGCAGCCAACAGGGATTAGTGCAGTACTTC. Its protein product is CASSQQGLVQYF. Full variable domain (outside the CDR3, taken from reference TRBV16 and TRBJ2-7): GEEVAQTPKHLVRGEGQKAKLYCAPIKGHSYVFWYQQVLKNEFKFLISFQNENVFDETGMPKERFSAKCLPNSPCSLEIQATKLEDSAVYFCASSQQGLVQYFGPGTRLTVT.

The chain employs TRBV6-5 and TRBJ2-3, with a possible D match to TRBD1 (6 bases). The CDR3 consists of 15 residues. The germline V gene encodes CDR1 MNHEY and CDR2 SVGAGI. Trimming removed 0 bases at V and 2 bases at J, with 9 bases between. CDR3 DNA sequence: TGTGCCAGCAGTTACTCGGGGGCTGTCACAGATACGCAGTATTTT. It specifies CASSYSGAVTDTQYF.

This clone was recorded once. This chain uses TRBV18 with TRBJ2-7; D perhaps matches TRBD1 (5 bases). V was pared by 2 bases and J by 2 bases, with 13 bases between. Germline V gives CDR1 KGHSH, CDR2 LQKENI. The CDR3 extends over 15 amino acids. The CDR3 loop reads CASSPLETAAYEQYF. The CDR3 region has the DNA TGTGCCAGCTCACCATTAGAGACAGCAGCCTACGAGCAGTACTTC.

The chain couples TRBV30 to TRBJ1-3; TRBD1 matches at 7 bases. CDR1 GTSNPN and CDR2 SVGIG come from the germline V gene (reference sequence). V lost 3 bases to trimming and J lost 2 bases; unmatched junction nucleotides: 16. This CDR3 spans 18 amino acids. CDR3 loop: CAWSEWGQNRRAGNTIYF. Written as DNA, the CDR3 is TGTGCCTGGAGCGAATGGGGACAGAATCGAAGGGCTGGAAACACCATATATTTT. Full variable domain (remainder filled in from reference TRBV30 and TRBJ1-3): SQTIHQWPATLVQPVGSPLSLECTVEGTSNPNLYWYRQAAGRGLQLLFYSVGIGQISSEVPQNLSASRPQDRQFILSSKKLLLSDSGFYLCAWSEWGQNRRAGNTIYFGEGSWLTVV.

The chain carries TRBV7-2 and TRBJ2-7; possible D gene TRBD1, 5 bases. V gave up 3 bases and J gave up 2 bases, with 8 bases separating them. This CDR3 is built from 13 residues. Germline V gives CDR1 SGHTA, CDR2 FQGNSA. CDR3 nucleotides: TGTGCCAGCAGCTTGACGACAGCCTACGAGCAGTACTTC. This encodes CASSLTTAYEQYF.

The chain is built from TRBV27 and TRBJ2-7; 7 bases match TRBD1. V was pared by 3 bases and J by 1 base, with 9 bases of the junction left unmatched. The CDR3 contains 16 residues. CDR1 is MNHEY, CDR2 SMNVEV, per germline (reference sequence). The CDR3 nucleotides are TGTGCCAGCAGTTTGTCAGGGGGTATTCGGTCCTACGAGCAGTACTTC. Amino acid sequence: CASSLSGGIRSYEQYF.

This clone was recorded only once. CDR3 coding DNA: TGTGCCAGCAGTTACGACTCTCTAGCGAACTCCTACGAGCAGTACTTC. Protein product: CASSYDSLANSYEQYF. The V call is TRBV6-6, the J call TRBJ2-7, with D possibly being TRBD2 (6 bases). Germline V gives CDR1 MNHNY, CDR2 SVGAGI (reference sequence). Trimming cost V 2 bases and J 0 bases, with 14 bases left between them. This CDR3 spans 16 amino acids.

The CDR3 reads CASSLSNRGNTEAFF. The CDR3 DNA sequence: TGTGCCAGCAGTTTATCGAACAGGGGGAACACTGAAGCTTTCTTT. The gene calls are TRBV27 and TRBJ1-1; TRBD1 agrees at 7 bases. Germline V gene sequence: CDR1 MNHEY, CDR2 SMNVEV (reference sequence). There are 15 residues in the CDR3. J lost 1 base, V lost 0 bases, and 2 bases had no gene match.

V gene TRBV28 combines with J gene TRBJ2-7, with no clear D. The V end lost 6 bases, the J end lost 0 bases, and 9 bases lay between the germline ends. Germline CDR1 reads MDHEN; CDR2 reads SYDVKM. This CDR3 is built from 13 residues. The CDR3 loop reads CASSFMSSYEQYF. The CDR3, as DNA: TGTGCCAGCAGCTTCATGAGCTCCTACGAGCAGTACTTC.

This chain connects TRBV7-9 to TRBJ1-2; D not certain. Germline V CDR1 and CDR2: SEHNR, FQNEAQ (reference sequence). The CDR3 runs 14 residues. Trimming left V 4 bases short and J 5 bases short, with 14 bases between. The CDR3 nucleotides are TGTGCCAGCAGCTCTCCGGGGATTGGGTATGGCTACACCTTC. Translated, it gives CASSSPGIGYGYTF. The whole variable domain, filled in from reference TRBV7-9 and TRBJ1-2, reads DTGVSQNPRHKITKRGQNVTFRCDPISEHNRLYWYRQTLGQGPEFLTYFQNEAQLEKSRLLSDRFSAERPKGSFSTLEIQRTEQGDSAMYLCASSSPGIGYGYTFGSGTRLTVV.

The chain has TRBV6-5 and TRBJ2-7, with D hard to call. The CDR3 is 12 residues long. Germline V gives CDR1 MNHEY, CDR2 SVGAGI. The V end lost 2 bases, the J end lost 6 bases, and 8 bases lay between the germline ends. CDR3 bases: TGTGCCAGCAGTTACGCCCGAGGCGAGCAGTACTTC. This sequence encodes CASSYARGEQYF.

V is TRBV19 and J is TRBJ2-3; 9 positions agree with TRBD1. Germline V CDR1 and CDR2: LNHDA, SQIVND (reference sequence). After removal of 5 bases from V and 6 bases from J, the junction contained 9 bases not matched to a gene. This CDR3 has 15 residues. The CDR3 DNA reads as TGTGCCAGTAGTTTACCCGGGACAGGGTCGGATACGCAGTATTTT. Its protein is CASSLPGTGSDTQYF.

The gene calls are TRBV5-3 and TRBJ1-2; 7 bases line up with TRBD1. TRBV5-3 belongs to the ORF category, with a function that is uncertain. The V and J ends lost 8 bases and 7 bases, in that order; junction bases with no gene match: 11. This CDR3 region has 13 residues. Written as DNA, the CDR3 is TGTGCCAGCAGCCTATGGACAGGCCGTGGCTACACCTTC. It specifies CASSLWTGRGYTF.

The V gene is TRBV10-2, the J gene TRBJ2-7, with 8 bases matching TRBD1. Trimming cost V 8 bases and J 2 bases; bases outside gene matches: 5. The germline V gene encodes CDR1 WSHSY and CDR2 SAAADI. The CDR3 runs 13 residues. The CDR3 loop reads CASRDRRTYEQYF. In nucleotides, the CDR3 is TGCGCCAGCCGGGACAGGAGGACCTACGAGCAGTACTTC.

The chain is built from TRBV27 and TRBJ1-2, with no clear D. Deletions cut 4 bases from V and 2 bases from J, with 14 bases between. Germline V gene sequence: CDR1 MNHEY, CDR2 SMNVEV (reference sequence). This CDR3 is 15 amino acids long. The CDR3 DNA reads TGTGCCAGCAGTTCTAAGTTGGCGGAGAACTATGGCTACACCTTC. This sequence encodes CASSSKLAENYGYTF.

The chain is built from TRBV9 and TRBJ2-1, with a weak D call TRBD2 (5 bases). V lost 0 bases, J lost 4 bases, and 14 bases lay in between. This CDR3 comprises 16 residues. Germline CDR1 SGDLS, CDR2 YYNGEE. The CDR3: CASSVGRVAQYNEQFF. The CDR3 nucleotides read TGTGCCAGCAGCGTAGGAAGAGTAGCGCAGTACAATGAGCAGTTCTTC.

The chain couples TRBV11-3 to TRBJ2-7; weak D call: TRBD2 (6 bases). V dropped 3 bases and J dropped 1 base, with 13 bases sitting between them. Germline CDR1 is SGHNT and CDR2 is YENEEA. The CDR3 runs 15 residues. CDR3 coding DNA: TGTGCCAGCAGCTTCTTTACGGGAGAGTCCTACGAGCAGTACTTC. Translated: CASSFFTGESYEQYF.